Shown below are 4 T cell receptor beta chains from a single sample sequenced in a study of identical twins. TCRdb re-called the 5' RACE reads through MiXCR, storing one row per CDR3 protein. The sample has over 500,000 distinct CDR3 sequences, about 20% seen once. In addition, the sample was reused for a study of T cells expressing NK-cell markers.

Sequencing was carried out using CD4+ T cells sorted from blood. The receptors were gathered from a woman younger than 35 in good health.

This clonotype was recorded a few times. Here the CDR3 reads CAISGGSASGNTIYF. CDR3 nucleotides: TGTGCCATCAGTGGTGGTAGCGCCTCTGGAAACACCATATATTTT. This chain connects TRBV10-3 to TRBJ1-3, with D hard to call. Per germline, CDR1 ENHRY and CDR2 SYGVKD. The ends were cut back, 4 bases at V and 0 bases at J, with 10 bases in the middle. The CDR3 contains 15 residues.

Only a few counts were recorded for this clonotype. This chain links TRBV20-1 with TRBJ1-1; D ambiguous. The germline CDR1 and CDR2 sequences are DFQATT and SNEGSKA (reference sequence). Trimming took 4 bases from V and 1 from J, leaving 7 bases between them. The CDR3 length is 12 residues. CDR3 DNA: TGCAGTGCTACCAGGAGGAACACTGAAGCTTTCTTT. Protein product: CSATRRNTEAFF.

This clonotype was found a few times. The genes are TRBV13 and TRBJ2-3, with TRBD2 matching over 7 bases. The CDR3 has 16 residues. Germline V gene lookup returns CDR1 PRHDT and CDR2 FYEKMQ (reference sequence). Trimming removed 5 bases from V and 4 bases from J; junction bases left unmatched: 12. The CDR3 sequence: CASSPPGGSGADTQYF. In DNA, the CDR3 is TGTGCCAGCAGCCCCCCTGGGGGGAGCGGGGCAGATACGCAGTATTTT.

This clonotype was seen more than once but under ten times. The rearrangement uses TRBV7-9 and TRBJ1-1, with 9 nucleotides matching TRBD1. Germline loops: CDR1 SEHNR, CDR2 FQNEAQ (reference sequence). Trimming took 6 bases from V and 3 from J; bases not matched to a gene: 2. CDR3 length: 13 residues. As DNA, the CDR3 is TGTGCCAGCAGGGACAGGGGTGACACTGAAGCTTTCTTT. Encoded protein: CASRDRGDTEAFF.